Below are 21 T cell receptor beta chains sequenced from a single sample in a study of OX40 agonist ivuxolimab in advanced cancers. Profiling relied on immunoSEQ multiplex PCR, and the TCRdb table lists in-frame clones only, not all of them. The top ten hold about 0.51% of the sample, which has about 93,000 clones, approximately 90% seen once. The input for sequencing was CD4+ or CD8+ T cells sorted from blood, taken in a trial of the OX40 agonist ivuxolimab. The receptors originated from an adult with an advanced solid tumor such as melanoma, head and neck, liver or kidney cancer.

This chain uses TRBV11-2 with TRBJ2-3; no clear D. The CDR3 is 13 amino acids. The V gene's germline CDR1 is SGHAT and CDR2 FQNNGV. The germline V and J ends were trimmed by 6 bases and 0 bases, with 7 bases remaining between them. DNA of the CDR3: TGTGCCAGCAGATTGCTAAGCACAGATACGCAGTATTTT. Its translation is CASRLLSTDTQYF.

CDR3 sequence: CASTPGVRADEKLFF. Written as DNA, the CDR3 is TGTGCCAGCACTCCCGGGGTGCGGGCCGATGAAAAACTGTTTTTT. V usage is TRBV27 and J usage is TRBJ1-4; D is undetermined. In germline, CDR1 is MNHEY, CDR2 SMNVEV (reference sequence). This CDR3 is 15 amino acids long. V was cut by 7 bases and J by 6 bases, with 18 bases left in between.

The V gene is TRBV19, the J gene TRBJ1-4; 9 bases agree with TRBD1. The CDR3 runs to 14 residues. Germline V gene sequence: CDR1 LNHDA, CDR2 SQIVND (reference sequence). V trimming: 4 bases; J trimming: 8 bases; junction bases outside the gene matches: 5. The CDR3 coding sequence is TGTGCCAGTAGTACGGACAGGGGTGGAGAAAAACTGTTTTTT. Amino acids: CASSTDRGGEKLFF. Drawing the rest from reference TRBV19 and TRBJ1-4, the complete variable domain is DGGITQSPKYLFRKEGQNVTLSCEQNLNHDAMYWYRQDPGQGLRLIYYSQIVNDFQKGDIAEGYSVSREKKESFPLTVTSAQKNPTAFYLCASSTDRGGEKLFFGSGTQLSVL.

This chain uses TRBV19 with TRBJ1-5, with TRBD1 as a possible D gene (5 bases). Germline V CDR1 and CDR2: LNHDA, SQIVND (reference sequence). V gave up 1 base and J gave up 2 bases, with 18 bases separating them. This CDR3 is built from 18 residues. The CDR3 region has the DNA TGTGCCAGTAGTATAGGAGGCAGGGCGGGTGGGGGCAATCAGCCCCAGCATTTT. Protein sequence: CASSIGGRAGGGNQPQHF.

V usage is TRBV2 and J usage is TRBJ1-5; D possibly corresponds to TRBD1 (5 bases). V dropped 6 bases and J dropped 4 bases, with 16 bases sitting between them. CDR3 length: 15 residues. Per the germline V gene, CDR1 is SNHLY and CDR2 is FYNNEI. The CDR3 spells CASRPGLSPNQPQHF. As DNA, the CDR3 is TGTGCCAGCAGGCCGGGACTCAGCCCGAATCAGCCCCAGCATTTT.

CDR3 in DNA: TGTGCCTGGAGTGTACGGCGGGAGCTAAATACGCAGTATTTT. This codes for CAWSVRRELNTQYF. The V gene is TRBV30, the J gene TRBJ2-3; TRBD2 aligns across 7 bases. The CDR3 sequence is 14 residues long. Germline-derived CDR1 and CDR2 are GTSNPN and SVGIG (reference sequence). Trimming cost V 0 bases and J 7 bases; bases outside gene matches: 7.

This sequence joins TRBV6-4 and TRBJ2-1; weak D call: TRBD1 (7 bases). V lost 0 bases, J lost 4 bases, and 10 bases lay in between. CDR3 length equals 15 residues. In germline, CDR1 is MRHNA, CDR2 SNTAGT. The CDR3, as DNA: TGTGCCAGCAGTGACTCGGCGGGACAGTACAATGAGCAGTTCTTC. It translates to CASSDSAGQYNEQFF.

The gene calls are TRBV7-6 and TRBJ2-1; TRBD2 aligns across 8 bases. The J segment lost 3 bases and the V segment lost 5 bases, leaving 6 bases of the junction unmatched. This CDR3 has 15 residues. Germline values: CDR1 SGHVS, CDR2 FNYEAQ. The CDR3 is CASSPGGRIYNEQFF. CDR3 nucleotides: TGTGCCAGCAGCCCGGGGGGGCGGATCTACAATGAGCAGTTCTTC.

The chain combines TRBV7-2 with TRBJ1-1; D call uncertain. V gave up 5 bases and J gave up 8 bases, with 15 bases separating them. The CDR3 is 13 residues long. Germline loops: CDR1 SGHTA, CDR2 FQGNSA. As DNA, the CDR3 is TGTGCCAGCAGCGCGGGCCGGACGGTGGAAGCTTTCTTT. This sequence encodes CASSAGRTVEAFF.

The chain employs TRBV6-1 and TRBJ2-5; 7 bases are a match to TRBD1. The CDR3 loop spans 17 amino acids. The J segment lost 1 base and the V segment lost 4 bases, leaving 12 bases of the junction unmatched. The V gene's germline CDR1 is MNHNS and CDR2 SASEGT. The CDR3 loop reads CASSGTGQPSGQETQYF. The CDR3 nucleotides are TGTGCCAGCAGTGGAACGGGACAGCCCTCCGGCCAAGAGACCCAGTACTTC.

The CDR3 loop is CASSARVGNEKLFF. In DNA form, the CDR3 reads TGTGCCAGTAGTGCTAGGGTGGGGAATGAAAAACTGTTTTTT. The rearrangement joins TRBV19 to TRBJ1-4; D ambiguous. CDR3 length: 14 amino acids. Trimming took 5 bases from V and 5 from J, leaving 12 bases between them. Germline V gene lookup returns CDR1 LNHDA and CDR2 SQIVND (reference sequence).

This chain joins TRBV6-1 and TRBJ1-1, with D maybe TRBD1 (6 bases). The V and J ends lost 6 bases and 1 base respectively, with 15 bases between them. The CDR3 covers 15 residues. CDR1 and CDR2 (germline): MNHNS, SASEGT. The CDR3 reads CASSYRVDSNTEAFF. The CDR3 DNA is TGTGCCAGCAGCTACAGGGTAGACTCGAACACTGAAGCTTTCTTT.

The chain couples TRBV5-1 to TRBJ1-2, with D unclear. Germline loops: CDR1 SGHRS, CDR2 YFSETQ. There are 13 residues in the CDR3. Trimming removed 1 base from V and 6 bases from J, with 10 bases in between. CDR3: CASSLLGFHGYTF. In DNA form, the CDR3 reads TGCGCCAGCAGCTTGTTAGGGTTTCATGGCTACACCTTC.

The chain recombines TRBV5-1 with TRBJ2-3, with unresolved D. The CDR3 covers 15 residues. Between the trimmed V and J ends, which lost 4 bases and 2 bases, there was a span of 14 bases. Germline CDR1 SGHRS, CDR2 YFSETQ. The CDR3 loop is CASSQLLGDTDTQYF. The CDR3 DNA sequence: TGCGCCAGCAGCCAGCTCCTTGGGGACACAGATACGCAGTATTTT.

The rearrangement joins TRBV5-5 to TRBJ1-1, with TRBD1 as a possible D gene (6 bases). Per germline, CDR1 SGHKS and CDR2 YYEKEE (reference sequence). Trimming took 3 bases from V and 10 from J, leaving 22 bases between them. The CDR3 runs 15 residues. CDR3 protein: CASSWNSGGTTSAFF. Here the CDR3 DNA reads TGTGCCAGCAGCTGGAACTCGGGGGGCACTACTTCAGCTTTCTTT. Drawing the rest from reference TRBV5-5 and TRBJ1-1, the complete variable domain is DAGVTQSPTHLIKTRGQQVTLRCSPISGHKSVSWYQQVLGQGPQFIFQYYEKEERGRGNFPDRFSARQFPNYSSELNVNALLLGDSALYLCASSWNSGGTTSAFFGQGTRLTVV.

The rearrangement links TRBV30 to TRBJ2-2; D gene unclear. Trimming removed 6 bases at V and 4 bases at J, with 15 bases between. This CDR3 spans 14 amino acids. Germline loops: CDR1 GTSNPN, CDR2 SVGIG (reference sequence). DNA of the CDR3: TGTGCCTGCCAAAAGGCGTCATTCACCGGGGAGCTGTTTTTT. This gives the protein CACQKASFTGELFF.

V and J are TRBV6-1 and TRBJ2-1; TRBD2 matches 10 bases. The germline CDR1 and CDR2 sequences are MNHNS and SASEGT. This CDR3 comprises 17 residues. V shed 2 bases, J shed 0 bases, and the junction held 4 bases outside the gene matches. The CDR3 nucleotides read TGTGCCAGCAGTGAAATTACTAGCGGGGCCTCCTACAATGAGCAGTTCTTC. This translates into CASSEITSGASYNEQFF.

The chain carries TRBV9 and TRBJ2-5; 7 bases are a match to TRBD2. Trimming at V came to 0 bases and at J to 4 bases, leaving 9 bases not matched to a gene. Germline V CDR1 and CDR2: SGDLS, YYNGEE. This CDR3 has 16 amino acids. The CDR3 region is CASSVGTGAGRETQYF. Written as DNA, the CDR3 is TGTGCCAGCAGCGTAGGTACCGGAGCGGGACGAGAGACCCAGTACTTC.

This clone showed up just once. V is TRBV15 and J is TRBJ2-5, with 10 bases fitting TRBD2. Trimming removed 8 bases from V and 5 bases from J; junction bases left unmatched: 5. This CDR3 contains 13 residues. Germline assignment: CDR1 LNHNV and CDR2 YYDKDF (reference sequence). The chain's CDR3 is CATQRGGGETQYF. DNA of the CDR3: TGTGCCACCCAGCGGGGGGGCGGGGAGACCCAGTACTTC.

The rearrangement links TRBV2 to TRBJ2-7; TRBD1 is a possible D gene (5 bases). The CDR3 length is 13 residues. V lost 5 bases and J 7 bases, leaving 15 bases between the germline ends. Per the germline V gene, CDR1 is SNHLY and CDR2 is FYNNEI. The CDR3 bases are TGTGCCAGCAGTTTCTCAACAGGTTCAGAGCAGTACTTC. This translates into CASSFSTGSEQYF.

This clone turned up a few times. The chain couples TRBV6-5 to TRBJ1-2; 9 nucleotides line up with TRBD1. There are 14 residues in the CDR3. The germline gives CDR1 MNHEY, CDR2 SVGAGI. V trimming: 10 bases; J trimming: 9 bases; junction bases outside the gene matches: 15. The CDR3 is CATDRRTGAKSYTF. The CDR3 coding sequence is TGTGCCACCGACAGGAGGACAGGGGCCAAGAGCTACACCTTC.